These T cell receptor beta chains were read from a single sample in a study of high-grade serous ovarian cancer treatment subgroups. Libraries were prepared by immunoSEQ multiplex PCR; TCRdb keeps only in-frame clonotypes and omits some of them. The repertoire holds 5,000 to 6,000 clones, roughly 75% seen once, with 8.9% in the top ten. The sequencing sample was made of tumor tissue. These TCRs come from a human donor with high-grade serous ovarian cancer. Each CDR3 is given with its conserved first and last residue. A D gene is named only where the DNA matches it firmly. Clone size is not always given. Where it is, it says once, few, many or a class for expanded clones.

TGTGCCTGGAGTGATAATAAAAACACCATATATTTT CAWSDNKNTIYF NA TRBV30 medium-sized TRBJ1-3
TGTGCCAGCAGCGGGGGGGCTGTTCTTAATTCAGATACGCAGTATTTT CASSGGAVLNSDTQYF NA TRBV11-2 NA TRBJ2-3
TGTGCCAGCAGGAGCCGACAGGCTAACACTGAAGCTTTCTTT CASRSRQANTEAFF NA TRBV27 NA TRBJ1-1
TGTGCCAGCAGCTTAACGTCAGGGGCGGAAGCTTTCTTT CASSLTSGAEAFF NA TRBV7-3 NA TRBJ1-1
TGTGCCAGCAGCTTAGTGACAGGGGGCACTGAAGCTTTCTTT CASSLVTGGTEAFF TRBD1 TRBV7-2 NA TRBJ1-1
TGTGCCAGCAGCTTTACAGGGGGAGAGACCCAGTACTTC CASSFTGGETQYF TRBD1 TRBV7-3 once TRBJ2-5
TGTGCCAGCAGCTTATATGCAGGGGTCGGTGCTGGAAACACCATATATTTT CASSLYAGVGAGNTIYF NA TRBV7-2 NA TRBJ1-3
TGTGCCATCAGTGCGACCAAAACGGGAAACACCATATATTTT CAISATKTGNTIYF NA TRBV10-3 NA TRBJ1-3
TGTGCCAGCAGCTTAGGGGGACAGGGATTCGATGGCTACACCTTC CASSLGGQGFDGYTF TRBD1 TRBV11-2 NA TRBJ1-2
TGTGCCAGCAGCGTAGATGTCCTTCCTTCGGACGAGCAGTACTTC CASSVDVLPSDEQYF NA TRBV9 NA TRBJ2-7
TGCGCCAGCAGGGCGAACGGGGTTGTCGGGGAGCTGTTTTTT CASRANGVVGELFF NA TRBV10-2 NA TRBJ2-2
TGCGCCAGCAGCTTGGGAATCGGGGCTGGGGCCAACGTCCTGACTTTC CASSLGIGAGANVLTF NA TRBV5-1 NA TRBJ2-6
TGTGCCTGGAGTGTCGGGACTAGCGGAAACTACGAGCAGTACTTC CAWSVGTSGNYEQYF TRBD2 TRBV30 NA TRBJ2-7
TGTGCCATCAGGACAGGAGGCGACACCGGGGAGCTGTTTTTT CAIRTGGDTGELFF NA TRBV10-3 NA TRBJ2-2
TGCAGCGTTCTCGGACAGGGGAACGGCTACACCTTC CSVLGQGNGYTF TRBD1 TRBV29-1 few TRBJ1-2
TGTGCCAGCAGGGCGGGAGGGGAACTTTACGAGCAGTACTTC CASRAGGELYEQYF TRBD2 TRBV14 few TRBJ2-7
TGTGCCAGCAGTACGACAGGGGTTTTCTATGGCTACACCTTC CASSTTGVFYGYTF TRBD1 TRBV5-6 NA TRBJ1-2
TGTGCCAGCAGTGAAACAGGGGGGCGGGCCACCGAGTATTTT CASSETGGRATEYF TRBD1 TRBV6-1 NA TRBJ2-3
TGTGCCAGCAGTCCATTAACAGAGGACACTGAAGCTTTCTTT CASSPLTEDTEAFF NA TRBV7-8 NA TRBJ1-1
TGTGCCAGCAGTGAAGCATGGGGGCAGTCCTACGAGCAGTACTTC CASSEAWGQSYEQYF NA TRBV6-1 NA TRBJ2-7
TGTGCCAGTAGTATACTCGGGCGGATCCCTGAGTATGAAAAACTGTTTTTT CASSILGRIPEYEKLFF NA TRBV19 NA TRBJ1-4
TGTGCCAGCAGCTTACAGGGGGGCCCTACCTACGAGCAGTACTTC CASSLQGGPTYEQYF NA TRBV7-2 NA TRBJ2-7
TGTGCCAGCAGCCTCAACAGGGCGAACACTGAAGCTTTCTTT CASSLNRANTEAFF NA TRBV9 few TRBJ1-1
TGCGCCAGCAGAAAGACAGGTAGCACAGATACGCAGTATTTT CASRKTGSTDTQYF NA TRBV5-1 NA TRBJ2-3